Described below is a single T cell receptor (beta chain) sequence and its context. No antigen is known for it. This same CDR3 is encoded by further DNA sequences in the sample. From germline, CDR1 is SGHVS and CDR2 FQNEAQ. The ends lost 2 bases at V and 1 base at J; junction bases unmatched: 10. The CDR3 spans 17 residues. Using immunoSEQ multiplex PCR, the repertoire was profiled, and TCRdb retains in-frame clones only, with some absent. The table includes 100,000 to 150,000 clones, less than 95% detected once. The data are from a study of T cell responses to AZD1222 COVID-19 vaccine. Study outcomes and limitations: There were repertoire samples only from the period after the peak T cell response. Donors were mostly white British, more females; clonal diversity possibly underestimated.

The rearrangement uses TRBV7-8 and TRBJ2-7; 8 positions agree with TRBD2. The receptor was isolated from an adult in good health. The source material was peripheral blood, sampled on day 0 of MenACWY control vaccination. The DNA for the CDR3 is TGTGCCAGCAGCTTATTCGGGTCGGGGGGGGCGTCCTACGAGCAGTACGTC. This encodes CASSLFGSGGASYEQYV.